This record concerns one TCR beta chain sequence. The CDR3 is 15 residues long. From germline, CDR1 is WSHSY and CDR2 SAAADI. V dropped 1 base and J dropped 4; count of bases not matched to a gene: 3. This sample was taken from a study of blood T cell repertoires in COVID-19. For the study at large: Specimens from acute and convalescent COVID-19 originated in the United States, Italy and Spain.

In the authors' methods: It was from reference gene primer amplification that nucleated cell counts were estimated. The repertoire was sequenced with immunoSEQ multiplex PCR; TCRdb's copy has only in-frame clones and lacks some. Clone size and V and J calls were adopted from that table, with D and trimming inferred from the DNA. This sample has around 200,000 clones; roughly nine tenths occur once, and the top ten carry roughly 2.4%. Participant ages covered roughly 18 to 89 years across about 25 US areas. The receptor's source is a woman between 40 and 55 years old with acute COVID-19. The rearrangement links TRBV10-2 to TRBJ1-3, with 8 nucleotides matching TRBD1. The sequencing sample was made of PBMCs or T cells enriched from blood (not recorded which). CDR3 residues: CASSEWTGFGNTIYF. The CDR3 coding sequence is TGCGCCAGCAGTGAGTGGACAGGGTTCGGAAACACCATATATTTT.